This T cell receptor beta chain appears in the sequencing data of a study of T-cell reconstitution after alpha-beta-depleted transplantation in children. The study's findings and limits: It was newly produced T cells that mostly accounted for T-cell counts and diversity one year after transplant. About two months after transplant, alpha-beta T cells reportedly came from several hundred expanded graft clones. Recipient T cells and thymic progenitors that survived gave rise to the high TCRbeta diversity observed at day 60 in some patients.

Unique molecular identifiers were incorporated into the prepared TCRbeta library. TCRdb called the PCR reads again in MiXCR, with one record for every CDR3 protein. The data hold about 1,000,000 distinct CDR3 sequences, with about 29% observed a single time. CDR1 is MNHEY, CDR2 SVGAGI, per germline. V lost 5 bases and J 2 bases, leaving 10 bases between the germline ends. The CDR3 contains 13 residues. Of note for this clonotype: Its matching antigen is unknown.

This sequence joins TRBV6-5 and TRBJ2-7; D perhaps matches TRBD1 (5 bases). This TCR was sampled from a boy in the first two years of life who had a stem cell transplant for SCID, so the T cells may come from the graft donor. Material: PBMCs, mostly from graft donor cells, obtained 360 days after TCRalphabeta/CD19-depleted stem cell transplant. CDR3 sequence (DNA): TGTGCCAGCAGTCACGAAGGGGCCTACGAGCAGTACTTC. Translation gives CASSHEGAYEQYF.